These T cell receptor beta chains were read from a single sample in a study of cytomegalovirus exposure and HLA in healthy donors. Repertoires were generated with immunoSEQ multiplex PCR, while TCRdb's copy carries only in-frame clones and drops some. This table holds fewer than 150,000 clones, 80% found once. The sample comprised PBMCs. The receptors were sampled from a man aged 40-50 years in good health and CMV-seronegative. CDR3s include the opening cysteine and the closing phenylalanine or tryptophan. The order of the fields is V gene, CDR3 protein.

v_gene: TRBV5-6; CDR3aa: CASSPARTRIDTQYF
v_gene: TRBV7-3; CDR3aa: CASTAAPDQPQHF
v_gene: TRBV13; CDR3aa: CASSLSHGQGGQPQHF
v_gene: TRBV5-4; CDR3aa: CASSFGGETDTQYF
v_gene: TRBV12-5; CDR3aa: CASGSYNEQFF
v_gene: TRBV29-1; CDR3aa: CSVGTGGTDTQYF
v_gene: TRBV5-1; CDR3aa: CASSLTGLETQYF
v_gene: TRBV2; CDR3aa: CASSARHGEAFF
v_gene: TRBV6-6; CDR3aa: CASKTLAGEGEQYF
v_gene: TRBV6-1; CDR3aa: CASSGGGVDGANVLTF
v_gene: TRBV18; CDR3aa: CATLSRQGNTGELFF
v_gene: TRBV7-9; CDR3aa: CASSRLAGTGFF
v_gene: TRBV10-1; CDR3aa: CASSEGQSYEQYF
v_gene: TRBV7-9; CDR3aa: CASSEWTAADTGELFF
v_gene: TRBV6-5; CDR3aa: CASSYRATGELFF
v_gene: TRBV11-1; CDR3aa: CASSLTSGNYNEQFF
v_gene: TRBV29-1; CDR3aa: CSTWGTVRTEAFF
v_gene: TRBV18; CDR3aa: CASSQSEAGGMETQYF
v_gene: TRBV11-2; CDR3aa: CASSQTSGRAGSSYNEQFF
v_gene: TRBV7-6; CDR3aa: CASSPEDRPSSYEQYF
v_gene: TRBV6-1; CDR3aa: CASSRGQGVGGYTF
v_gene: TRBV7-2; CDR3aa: CASSLGVWSTEAFF
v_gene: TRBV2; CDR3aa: CASSGGQGNQPQHF
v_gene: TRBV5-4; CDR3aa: CASSPPLAGGTGELFF
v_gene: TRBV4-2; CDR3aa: CASSQGLGRAFLNEQFF
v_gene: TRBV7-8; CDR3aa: CASSLNDIRSYNSPLHF
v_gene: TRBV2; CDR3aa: CASKDNSYEQYF
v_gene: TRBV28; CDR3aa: CASSQDTNYGYTF
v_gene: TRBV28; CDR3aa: CASSFGTYEKLFF
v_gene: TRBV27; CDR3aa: CASSLRVSNQPQHF
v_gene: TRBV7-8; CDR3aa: CASSRGTSAYEQYF
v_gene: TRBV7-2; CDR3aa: CASSLTPGQTYEQYF
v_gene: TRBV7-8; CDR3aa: CASSPAHSGAYNEQFF
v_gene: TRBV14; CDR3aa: CASSFWDRGAYEQYF
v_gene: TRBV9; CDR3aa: CASSLLGGPSYNEQFF
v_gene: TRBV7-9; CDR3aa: CASSTTGTGIHEQYF
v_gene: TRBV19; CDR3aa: CASSPDTYEQYF
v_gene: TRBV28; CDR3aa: CASSSIPTGFTLPTNEKLFF
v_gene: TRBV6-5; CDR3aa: CASSYEVRSPPGELFF
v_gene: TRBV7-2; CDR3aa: CASSFTGATTGELFF
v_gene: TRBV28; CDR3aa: CASSPTAVLTEAFF
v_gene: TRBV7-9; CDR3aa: CASSSGQGQEKLFF
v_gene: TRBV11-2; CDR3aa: CASSLGTTGETQYF
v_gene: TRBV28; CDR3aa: CASSLQGMNTEAFF
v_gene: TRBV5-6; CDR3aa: CASSRYSGGTASYNEQFF
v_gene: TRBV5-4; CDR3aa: CASSLAPVPYNEQFF
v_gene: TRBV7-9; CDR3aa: CASSFGRTGGYGYTF
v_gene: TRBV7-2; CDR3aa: CASSLAGVSYEQYF